This T cell receptor beta chain was recovered during a study of glioma-infiltrating T cells. CDR3 length equals 14 residues. Trimming at V came to 3 bases and at J to 5 bases, leaving 3 bases not matched to a gene. TCR alpha and beta CDR3 regions were amplified from RNA using iRepertoire nested multiplex PCR. TCRdb processed the multiplex PCR reads anew with MiXCR; each CDR3 protein has one entry. This table holds fewer than 200,000 distinct CDR3 sequences, over 40% found once. Findings and limits, study-wide: Above-expected tissue-blood divergence occurred in all gliomas, most in low-grade ones.

Of note for this clonotype: Its antigen remains unknown.

This clonotype was obtained from a human donor with low-grade glioma or glioblastoma, undergoing nonglioma brain surgery, or in good health (not recorded which). The rearrangement links TRBV12-3 or TRBV12-4 to TRBJ2-7, with 11 bases fitting TRBD2. Specimen: glioma tissue, nonneoplastic brain tissue, or PBMCs (not recorded which). The CDR3: CASSLNSGRDEQYF. In nucleotides, the CDR3 is TGTGCCAGCAGTTTGAATAGCGGGAGGGACGAGCAGTACTTC.